This T cell receptor beta chain stems from a study of T cells in Graves' hyperthyroidism and ophthalmopathy. Study-wide context: Before any treatment, at initial diagnosis, peripheral blood was collected.

The CDR3 regions of TCR beta were amplified from RNA transcripts. In the first-round RT-PCR of the TCR CDR3, the HTBI primer set was used. MiXCR, run by TCRdb on the multiplex PCR reads, gives a single entry per CDR3 protein. This sample has roughly 38,000 distinct CDR3 sequences, with roughly 52% found just once. General study points: Ophthalmopathy was separated from stable hyperthyroidism by a 13 V-J model. Blood also showed most of the thyroid clonotypes that were expanded above 0.001.

Trimming took off 6 bases at V and 1 base at J, with 13 bases between the two ends. Germline loops: CDR1 KGHDR, CDR2 SFDVKD. The length of the CDR3 is 15 residues. A remark on this clonotype: The antigen is not known.

J is TRBJ2-3 and V is TRBV24-1; D is undetermined. This TCR was sampled from a woman aged 45-65 years with Graves' hyperthyroidism that later progressed to Graves' ophthalmopathy. The sequencing sample was made of blood. The chain's CDR3 is CATSRPVGGTDTQYF. The DNA for the CDR3 is TGTGCCACCAGTCGTCCGGTTGGGGGCACAGATACGCAGTATTTT.